A single sample gave rise to the 32 T cell receptor beta chains below, sequenced in a study of a mutant IDH1 vaccine in newly diagnosed glioma. This sample's time point: week 35, safety follow-up. Topical imiquimod was applied with each vaccine dose, which held 300 ug of mutant IDH1 20-mer peptide. Method: immunoSEQ multiplex PCR; TCRdb's copy keeps in-frame clones and lacks some. The top ten clones hold approximately 4.6% of a sample with about 40,000 clones, 65% to 90% of them seen once. Their cognate antigens are unknown. The sample was PBMCs, taken from a glioma patient whose treatment included an IDH1 peptide vaccine. These TCRs come from a woman aged 50 to 65 with glioma.

This chain uses TRBV7-8 with TRBJ1-5; D may be TRBD1 (6 bases). Trimming cost V 5 bases and J 6 bases, with 17 bases left between them. The CDR3 length is 15 residues. Germline CDR1 is SGHVS and CDR2 is FQNEAQ. This chain's CDR3 is CASSALVPGVQPQHF. CDR3 nucleotides: TGTGCCAGCAGCGCATTGGTGCCAGGGGTTCAGCCCCAGCATTTT.

This clone has just a few counts. This chain links TRBV19 with TRBJ1-5, with D possibly being TRBD1 (5 bases). This CDR3 region has 13 residues. With 8 bases removed from V and 4 bases from J, the gap between germline ends came to 12 bases. Germline V gene sequence: CDR1 LNHDA, CDR2 SQIVND (reference sequence). The chain's CDR3 is CASGWGENQPQHF. The DNA for the CDR3 is TGTGCCAGTGGCTGGGGGGAGAATCAGCCCCAGCATTTT.

The chain is built from TRBV19 and TRBJ1-1; weak D call: TRBD1 (6 bases). V was pared by 6 bases and J by 4 bases, with 15 bases between. Germline V gene data show CDR1 as LNHDA and CDR2 as SQIVND (reference sequence). This CDR3 has 14 amino acids. Here the CDR3 reads CASRRGGDGTEAFF. The CDR3 DNA reads as TGTGCCAGTAGACGAGGGGGGGATGGCACTGAAGCTTTCTTT. Drawing the rest from reference TRBV19 and TRBJ1-1, the complete variable domain is DGGITQSPKYLFRKEGQNVTLSCEQNLNHDAMYWYRQDPGQGLRLIYYSQIVNDFQKGDIAEGYSVSREKKESFPLTVTSAQKNPTAFYLCASRRGGDGTEAFFGQGTRLTVV.

The rearrangement joins TRBV30 to TRBJ1-5; D is uncertain. CDR1 is GTSNPN and CDR2 is SVGIG in the germline V gene (reference sequence). The CDR3 length is 18 residues. V dropped 0 bases and J dropped 0 bases, with 18 bases sitting between them. The chain's CDR3 is CAWSVRRAEPYSNQPQHF. The CDR3 DNA sequence: TGTGCCTGGAGTGTACGTCGGGCAGAACCTTATAGCAATCAGCCCCAGCATTTT.

V usage is TRBV5-1 and J usage is TRBJ1-2; 7 nucleotides line up with TRBD1. The trim removed 0 bases at V and 8 bases at J, leaving 7 bases unmatched. The V gene's germline CDR1 is SGHRS and CDR2 YFSETQ. The CDR3 has 14 amino acids. The CDR3 sequence is CASSLDDRVGGYTF. In DNA, the CDR3 is TGCGCCAGCAGCTTGGACGACAGGGTAGGCGGCTACACCTTC. Variable domain in full (rest from reference TRBV5-1 and TRBJ1-2): KAGVTQTPRYLIKTRGQQVTLSCSPISGHRSVSWYQQTPGQGLQFLFEYFSETQRNKGNFPGRFSGRQFSNSRSEMNVSTLELGDSALYLCASSLDDRVGGYTFGSGTRLTVV.

The V and J genes are TRBV7-9 and TRBJ2-7; D possibly corresponds to TRBD1 (7 bases). The V end was cut by 5 bases, the J end by 3 bases, with 14 bases between. Per the germline V gene, CDR1 is SEHNR and CDR2 is FQNEAQ (reference sequence). This CDR3 region has 14 residues. The CDR3 region has the DNA TGTGCCAGCAGCCCTCGACAGGGACTCTACGAGCAGTACTTC. Residues: CASSPRQGLYEQYF. Full variable domain (rest looked up from reference TRBV7-9 and TRBJ2-7): DTGVSQNPRHKITKRGQNVTFRCDPISEHNRLYWYRQTLGQGPEFLTYFQNEAQLEKSRLLSDRFSAERPKGSFSTLEIQRTEQGDSAMYLCASSPRQGLYEQYFGPGTRLTVT.

This chain connects TRBV10-3 to TRBJ2-7; D might be TRBD1 (6 bases). Germline loops: CDR1 ENHRY, CDR2 SYGVKD. Between the trimmed V and J ends, which lost 6 bases and 4 bases, there was a span of 16 bases. CDR3 length equals 14 residues. The CDR3 loop is CAISHRDTVYEQYF. The CDR3 nucleotides are TGTGCCATCAGCCACCGGGACACAGTTTACGAGCAGTACTTC.

V gene TRBV7-9 combines with J gene TRBJ1-6; D might be TRBD1 (5 bases). In germline, CDR1 is SEHNR, CDR2 FQNEAQ (reference sequence). This CDR3 comprises 15 residues. With 3 bases removed from V and 3 bases from J, the gap between germline ends came to 9 bases. The CDR3 region is CASSFRDRYNSPLHF. The CDR3 DNA follows: TGTGCCAGCAGCTTTAGGGACCGCTATAATTCACCCCTCCACTTT.

This clone was counted once. This sequence joins TRBV5-1 and TRBJ2-6, with TRBD1 identical over 12 bases. V lost 4 bases and J lost 7; bases outside the gene matches: 6. This CDR3 has 16 residues. Per the germline V gene, CDR1 is SGHRS and CDR2 is YFSETQ. The CDR3 loop is CASSIAGQGAANVLTF. For the CDR3, the DNA is TGCGCCAGCAGCATAGCGGGACAGGGGGCTGCCAACGTCCTGACTTTC.

The rearrangement links TRBV5-4 to TRBJ1-4; TRBD1 aligns across 8 bases. The J segment lost 6 bases and the V segment lost 7 bases, leaving 8 bases of the junction unmatched. CDR1 is SGHNT and CDR2 is YYREEE in the germline V gene (reference sequence). This CDR3 region has 14 residues. The CDR3 loop reads CASGQTGGDEKLFF. The CDR3 nucleotides read TGTGCCAGCGGGCAAACAGGGGGGGATGAAAAACTGTTTTTT.

The chain employs TRBV6-1 and TRBJ2-5; D not resolved. Trimming pared 0 bases from V and 0 bases from J, leaving 17 bases between. The CDR3 runs 18 residues. CDR1 MNHNS and CDR2 SASEGT come from the germline V gene. The CDR3 reads CASSEARHPISYQETQYF. For the CDR3, the DNA is TGTGCCAGCAGTGAAGCCCGACATCCTATATCGTACCAAGAGACCCAGTACTTC.

The chain uses TRBV7-8 and TRBJ1-1; 7 bases are a match to TRBD1. Germline-derived CDR1 and CDR2 are SGHVS and FQNEAQ. This CDR3 contains 13 residues. Trimming at V came to 5 bases and at J to 5 bases, leaving 5 bases not matched to a gene. The CDR3 spells CASSQGGRTEAFF. For the CDR3, the DNA is TGTGCCAGCAGCCAGGGGGGTAGAACTGAAGCTTTCTTT.

This clone has only a few counts. CDR3 bases: TGTGCCAGCAGCGTAGTGGCCCTTGGGGGCGATGGCTACACCTTC. It specifies CASSVVALGGDGYTF. The J gene is TRBJ1-2, the V gene TRBV9; possible D gene TRBD1, 6 bases. The germline V gene has CDR1 SGDLS and CDR2 YYNGEE. This CDR3 is 15 amino acids long. V was trimmed by 0 bases and J by 6 bases, leaving 15 bases between them.

The V gene is TRBV29-1, the J gene TRBJ1-5; no firm D call. In germline, CDR1 is SQVTM, CDR2 ANQGSEA. With 7 bases removed from V and 4 bases from J, the gap between germline ends came to 17 bases. The CDR3 sequence is 14 residues long. The CDR3, as DNA: TGCAGCGCAACGCCGGGGATGGGGAATCAGCCCCAGCATTTT. It yields the protein CSATPGMGNQPQHF.

V and J are TRBV6-1 and TRBJ1-5; a possible D gene is TRBD1 (6 bases). CDR3 length: 15 amino acids. With 6 bases removed from V and 1 base from J, the gap between germline ends came to 13 bases. Germline V lookup: CDR1 MNHNS, CDR2 SASEGT. The CDR3: CASRGGRGSNQPQHF. The CDR3, as DNA: TGTGCCAGCAGGGGGGGCCGTGGGAGCAATCAGCCCCAGCATTTT.

The sample holds a few counts of this clone. The chain employs TRBV10-3 and TRBJ1-1; 8 bases agree with TRBD1. Trimming cost V 10 bases and J 4 bases; bases outside gene matches: 2. CDR1 is ENHRY, CDR2 SYGVKD, per germline. This CDR3 has 11 residues. DNA of the CDR3: TGTGCCACAACAGGGGGCACTGAAGCTTTCTTT. Amino acids: CATTGGTEAFF.

This chain links TRBV6-5 with TRBJ2-1; 10 positions agree with TRBD1. The CDR3 is made up of 14 amino acids. Germline-derived CDR1 and CDR2 are MNHEY and SVGAGI. J was trimmed by 8 bases and V by 6 bases; bases with no gene match: 7. The CDR3 DNA sequence: TGTGCCAGCAGCTTCCGGGACAGGGGACATGAGCAGTTCTTC. Residues: CASSFRDRGHEQFF.

The chain recombines TRBV5-4 with TRBJ1-1; D remains unclear. The CDR3 extends over 13 amino acids. Trimming removed 0 bases at V and 5 bases at J, with 8 bases between. CDR1 SGHNT and CDR2 YYREEE come from the germline V gene (reference sequence). Written as DNA, the CDR3 is TGTGCCAGCAGCTTGGCCGCGGAGACTGAAGCTTTCTTT. It translates to CASSLAAETEAFF.

The genes are TRBV29-1 and TRBJ2-3; D remains unclear. Trimming took 4 bases from V and 5 from J, leaving 10 bases between them. In germline, CDR1 is SQVTM, CDR2 ANQGSEA. There are 12 residues in the CDR3. The CDR3 coding sequence is TGCAGCGTTGGGCTCGGTGGAGATACGCAGTATTTT. Amino acid sequence: CSVGLGGDTQYF.

CDR3 loop: CASRVAGGDTQYF. The CDR3 nucleotides are TGTGCCAGCAGGGTAGCGGGGGGGGATACGCAGTATTTT. The V call is TRBV7-6, the J call TRBJ2-3; 11 bases agree with TRBD2. Losses at the gene ends were 6 bases for V and 6 bases for J; bases not matched to a gene: 2. This CDR3 is 13 amino acids long. Germline lookup yields CDR1 SGHVS and CDR2 FNYEAQ. The full variable domain, its missing parts supplied by reference TRBV7-6 and TRBJ2-3, is GAGVSQSPRYKVTKRGQDVALRCDPISGHVSLYWYRQALGQGPEFLTYFNYEAQQDKSGLPNDRFSAERPEGSISTLTIQRTEQRDSAMYRCASRVAGGDTQYFGPGTRLTVL.

A word on this clone: This CDR3 is also generated by other DNA sequences in the sample. V is TRBV5-4 and J is TRBJ2-5, with 8 bases aligning to TRBD2. Germline CDR1 and CDR2: SGHNT and YYREEE (reference sequence). CDR3 length equals 15 residues. V lost 4 bases, J lost 2 bases, and 7 bases stayed unmatched. This CDR3 reads CASSAGGGIQETQYF. The CDR3 region has the DNA TGTGCCAGCAGCGCGGGCGGGGGGATACAAGAGACCCAGTACTTC.

By proportion, this clone is hyperexpanded. The chain couples TRBV29-1 to TRBJ1-3, with a possible D match to TRBD1 (5 bases). Between the trimmed V and J ends, which lost 7 bases and 3 bases, there was a span of 10 bases. The CDR3 spans 12 residues. Germline V lookup: CDR1 SQVTM, CDR2 ANQGSEA. The CDR3 region has the DNA TGCAGCGCCGCAGGGTTTGGAAACACCATATATTTT. Residues: CSAAGFGNTIYF. The whole variable domain, remainder taken from reference TRBV29-1 and TRBJ1-3, is SAVISQKPSRDICQRGTSLTIQCQVDSQVTMMFWYRQQPGQSLTLIATANQGSEATYESGFVIDKFPISRPNLTFSTLTVSNMSPEDSSIYLCSAAGFGNTIYFGEGSWLTVV.

The chain links TRBV6-1 to TRBJ1-2; 10 bases line up with TRBD1. CDR3 size: 14 residues. Losses at the gene ends were 5 bases for V and 7 bases for J; bases not matched to a gene: 7. The germline gives CDR1 MNHNS, CDR2 SASEGT. The chain's CDR3 is CASSRDRGRGGYTF. The CDR3 nucleotides read TGTGCCAGCAGTCGGGACAGGGGACGGGGTGGCTACACCTTC.

The gene calls are TRBV5-1 and TRBJ1-4, with a tentative D call TRBD1 (6 bases). Trimming shortened V by 1 base and J by 5 bases, and 18 bases separated the two germline ends. The V gene's germline CDR1 is SGHRS and CDR2 YFSETQ. There are 17 residues in the CDR3. The CDR3 nucleotides are TGCGCCAGCAGCTTGCGGGTTTTGGGGGGCCCAAATGAAAAACTGTTTTTT. Encoded protein: CASSLRVLGGPNEKLFF.

The chain combines TRBV11-2 with TRBJ1-4, with D tentatively TRBD1 (6 bases). The germline CDR1 and CDR2 sequences are SGHAT and FQNNGV. The V end was cut by 5 bases, the J end by 5 bases, with 15 bases between. This CDR3 is built from 15 residues. As DNA, the CDR3 is TGTGCCAGCAGCGCCCAGGTTAGGGGGAATGAAAAACTGTTTTTT. Translation: CASSAQVRGNEKLFF.

The chain combines TRBV5-4 with TRBJ2-7; 11 bases agree with TRBD1. Losses at the gene ends were 2 bases for V and 4 bases for J; bases not matched to a gene: 5. Germline lookup yields CDR1 SGHNT and CDR2 YYREEE (reference sequence). CDR3 length: 15 amino acids. The CDR3 DNA reads TGTGCCAGCAGCTTTTCCGGGACAGGGGGGTACGAGCAGTACTTC. The encoded protein is CASSFSGTGGYEQYF.

This chain uses TRBV13 with TRBJ2-7; D is possibly TRBD2 (6 bases). The CDR3 runs to 15 residues. Trimming left V 3 bases short and J 7 bases short, with 19 bases between. CDR1 is PRHDT and CDR2 is FYEKMQ in the germline V gene (reference sequence). CDR3 nucleotide sequence: TGTGCCAGCAGCTTCCGTGTGGGGGACTCGCGGGAGCAGTACTTC. Its translation is CASSFRVGDSREQYF.

The CDR3 DNA is TGTGCCAGCAGCCCCCCCCGAGGGGGGGAGCAGTACTTC. It codes for CASSPPRGGEQYF. The V and J genes are TRBV5-4 and TRBJ2-7; D possibly uses TRBD1 or TRBD2 (6 bases each). CDR3 size: 13 residues. Per the germline V gene, CDR1 is SGHNT and CDR2 is YYREEE (reference sequence). The V and J ends lost 4 bases and 7 bases respectively, with 15 bases between them.

This clone was recorded only once. The chain recombines TRBV7-8 with TRBJ1-3; 7 bases map to TRBD1. The germline V gene has CDR1 SGHVS and CDR2 FQNEAQ. With 2 bases clipped from V and 3 bases from J, the junction kept 10 bases outside the gene matches. There are 17 residues in the CDR3. Written as DNA, the CDR3 is TGTGCCAGCAGCTTATTAAGACAGGGAATAGGTGGAAACACCATATATTTT. This codes for CASSLLRQGIGGNTIYF.

V gene TRBV7-2 combines with J gene TRBJ1-3, with D unresolved. Germline V gene data show CDR1 as SGHTA and CDR2 as FQGNSA. The CDR3 is 15 residues long. Trimming removed 5 bases from V and 3 bases from J, with 14 bases in between. CDR3 in DNA: TGTGCCAGCAGCGCCTCCGGGGTTGTTGGAAACACCATATATTTT. It translates to CASSASGVVGNTIYF. Supplemented by reference TRBV7-2 and TRBJ1-3, the full variable domain reads GAGVSQSPSNKVTEKGKDVELRCDPISGHTALYWYRQSLGQGLEFLIYFQGNSAPDKSGLPSDRFSAERTGGSVSTLTIQRTQQEDSAVYLCASSASGVVGNTIYFGEGSWLTVV.

The chain joins TRBV15 to TRBJ2-7; 7 bases match TRBD2. Germline assignment: CDR1 LNHNV and CDR2 YYDKDF (reference sequence). This CDR3 is built from 14 residues. With V trimmed by 4 bases and J by 3 bases, 6 bases remained unmatched. The CDR3 here is CATSKDPGGYEQYF. Here the CDR3 DNA reads TGTGCCACCAGCAAAGATCCGGGGGGCTACGAGCAGTACTTC.

The V gene is TRBV18, the J gene TRBJ2-1; a possible D gene is TRBD2 (6 bases). This CDR3 is 16 amino acids long. Germline lookup yields CDR1 KGHSH and CDR2 LQKENI. Between the trimmed V and J ends, which lost 4 bases and 0 bases, there was a span of 13 bases. CDR3 nucleotides: TGTGCCAGCTCACTGACCGCTAGCGCCTCCTACAATGAGCAGTTCTTC. This translates into CASSLTASASYNEQFF.